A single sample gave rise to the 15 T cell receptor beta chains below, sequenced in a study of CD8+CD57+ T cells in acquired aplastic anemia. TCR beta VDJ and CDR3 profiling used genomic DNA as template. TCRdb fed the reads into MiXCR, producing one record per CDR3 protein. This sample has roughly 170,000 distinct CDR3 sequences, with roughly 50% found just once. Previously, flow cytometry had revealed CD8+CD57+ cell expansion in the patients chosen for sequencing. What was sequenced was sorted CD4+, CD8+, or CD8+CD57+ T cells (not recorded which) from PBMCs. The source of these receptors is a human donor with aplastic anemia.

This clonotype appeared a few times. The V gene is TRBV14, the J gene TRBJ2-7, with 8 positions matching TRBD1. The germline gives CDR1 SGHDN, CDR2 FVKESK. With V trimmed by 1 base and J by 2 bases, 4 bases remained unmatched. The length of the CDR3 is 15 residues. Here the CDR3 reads CASSQGTGRTYEQYF. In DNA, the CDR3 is TGTGCCAGCAGCCAAGGGACAGGGAGGACCTACGAGCAGTACTTC.

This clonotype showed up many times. DNA for the CDR3: TGTGCCAGTAGTATAGTTGACAGGGATAACATTCAGTACTTC. Translation gives CASSIVDRDNIQYF. The chain couples TRBV19 to TRBJ2-4; 7 bases line up with TRBD1. The V segment lost 1 base and the J segment 7 bases; nucleotides outside the gene matches: 4. The CDR3 runs 14 residues. CDR1 and CDR2 (germline): LNHDA, SQIVND (reference sequence). The full variable domain, rest sourced from reference TRBV19 and TRBJ2-4, is DGGITQSPKYLFRKEGQNVTLSCEQNLNHDAMYWYRQDPGQGLRLIYYSQIVNDFQKGDIAEGYSVSREKKESFPLTVTSAQKNPTAFYLCASSIVDRDNIQYFGAGTRLSVL.

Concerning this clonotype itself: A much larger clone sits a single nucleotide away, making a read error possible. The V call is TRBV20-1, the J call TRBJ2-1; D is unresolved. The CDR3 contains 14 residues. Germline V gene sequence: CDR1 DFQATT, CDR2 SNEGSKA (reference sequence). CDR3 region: CSGQRGPSYNGQFF. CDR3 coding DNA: TGCAGTGGGCAGCGTGGACCCTCCTACAATGGGCAGTTCTTC.

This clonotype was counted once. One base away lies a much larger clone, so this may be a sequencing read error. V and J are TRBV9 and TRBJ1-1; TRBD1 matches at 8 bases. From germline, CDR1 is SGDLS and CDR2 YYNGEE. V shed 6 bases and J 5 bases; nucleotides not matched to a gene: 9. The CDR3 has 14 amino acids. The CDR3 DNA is TGTGCCAGCAACCGACAGGGGAGTATGACTGAAGCTTTCTTT. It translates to CASNRQGSMTEAFF.

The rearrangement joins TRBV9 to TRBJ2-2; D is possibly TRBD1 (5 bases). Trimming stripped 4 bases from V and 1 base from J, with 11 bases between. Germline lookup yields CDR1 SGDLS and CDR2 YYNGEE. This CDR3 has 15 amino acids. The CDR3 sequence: CASSPQGWNTGELFF. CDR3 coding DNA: TGTGCCAGCAGCCCCCAGGGATGGAACACCGGGGAGCTGTTTTTT.

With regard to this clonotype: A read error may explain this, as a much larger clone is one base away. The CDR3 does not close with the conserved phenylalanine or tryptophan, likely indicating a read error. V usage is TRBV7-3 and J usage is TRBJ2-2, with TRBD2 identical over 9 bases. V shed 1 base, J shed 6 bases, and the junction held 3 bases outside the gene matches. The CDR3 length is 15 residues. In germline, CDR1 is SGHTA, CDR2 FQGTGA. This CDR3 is CASSLIPSGAGELFS. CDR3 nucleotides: TGTGCCAGCAGCTTAATCCCTAGCGGGGCCGGGGAGCTGTTTTCT.

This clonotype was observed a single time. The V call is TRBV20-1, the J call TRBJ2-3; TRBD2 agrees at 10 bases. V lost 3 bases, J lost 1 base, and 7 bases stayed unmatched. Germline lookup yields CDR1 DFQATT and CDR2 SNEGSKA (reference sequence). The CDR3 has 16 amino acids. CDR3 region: CSASGGLARGTDTQYF. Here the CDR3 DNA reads TGCAGTGCTAGCGGGGGACTAGCGCGAGGCACAGATACGCAGTATTTT.

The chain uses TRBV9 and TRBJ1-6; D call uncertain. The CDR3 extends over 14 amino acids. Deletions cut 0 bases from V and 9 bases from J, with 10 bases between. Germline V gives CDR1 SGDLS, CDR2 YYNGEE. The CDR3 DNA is TGTGCCAGCAGCGTAGGGTTGGTGGGTTCACCCCTCCACTTT. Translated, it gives CASSVGLVGSPLHF.

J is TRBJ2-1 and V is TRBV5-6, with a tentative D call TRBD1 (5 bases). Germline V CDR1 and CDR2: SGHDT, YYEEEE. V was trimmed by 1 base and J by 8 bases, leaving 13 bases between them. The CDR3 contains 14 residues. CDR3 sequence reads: CASSLSRVPHEQFF. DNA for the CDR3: TGTGCCAGCAGCTTGTCCAGGGTACCGCATGAGCAGTTCTTC.

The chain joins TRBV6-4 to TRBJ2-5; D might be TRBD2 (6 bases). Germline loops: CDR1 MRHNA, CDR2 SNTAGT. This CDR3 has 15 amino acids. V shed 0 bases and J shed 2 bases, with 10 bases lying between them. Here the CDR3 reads CASSDSNGGQETQYF. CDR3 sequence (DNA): TGTGCCAGCAGTGACTCGAACGGGGGTCAAGAGACCCAGTACTTC.

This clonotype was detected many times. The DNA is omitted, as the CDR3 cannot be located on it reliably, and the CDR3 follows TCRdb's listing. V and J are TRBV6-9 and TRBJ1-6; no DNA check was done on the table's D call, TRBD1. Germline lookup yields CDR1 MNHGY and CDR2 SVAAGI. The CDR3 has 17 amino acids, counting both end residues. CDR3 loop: CASSSSAEGTTNSPLHF.

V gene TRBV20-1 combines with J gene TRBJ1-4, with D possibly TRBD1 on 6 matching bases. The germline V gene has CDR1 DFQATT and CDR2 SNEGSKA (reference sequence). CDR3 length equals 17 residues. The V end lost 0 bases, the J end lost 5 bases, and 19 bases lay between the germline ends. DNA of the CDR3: TGCAGTGCTAGAGATCTCTGGGTGGACAGTTTGAATGAAAAACTGTTTTTT. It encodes CSARDLWVDSLNEKLFF.

CDR3 bases: TGCAGCGTTGAGACAGGGATGGTAAACGAGCAGTACTTC. Encoded protein: CSVETGMVNEQYF. The chain has TRBV29-1 and TRBJ2-7; 7 bases map to TRBD1. The CDR3 runs to 13 residues. The V segment lost 3 bases and the J segment 5 bases; nucleotides outside the gene matches: 7. Germline values: CDR1 SQVTM, CDR2 ANQGSEA.

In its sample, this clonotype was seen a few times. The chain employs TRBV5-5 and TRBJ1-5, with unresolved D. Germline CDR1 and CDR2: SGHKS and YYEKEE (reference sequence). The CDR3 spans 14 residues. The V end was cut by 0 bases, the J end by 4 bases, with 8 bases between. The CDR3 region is CASSLDGTNQPQHF. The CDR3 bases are TGTGCCAGCAGCTTGGACGGAACAAATCAGCCCCAGCATTTT. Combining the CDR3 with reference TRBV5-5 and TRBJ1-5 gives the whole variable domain DAGVTQSPTHLIKTRGQQVTLRCSPISGHKSVSWYQQVLGQGPQFIFQYYEKEERGRGNFPDRFSARQFPNYSSELNVNALLLGDSALYLCASSLDGTNQPQHFGDGTRLSIL.

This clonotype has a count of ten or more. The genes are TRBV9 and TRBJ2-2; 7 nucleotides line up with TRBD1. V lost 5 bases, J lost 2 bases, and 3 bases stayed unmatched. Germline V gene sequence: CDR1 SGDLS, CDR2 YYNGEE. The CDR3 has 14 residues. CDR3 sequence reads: CASRGGSNTGELFF. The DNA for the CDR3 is TGTGCCAGCAGAGGGGGCTCCAACACCGGGGAGCTGTTTTTT.